This T cell receptor beta chain stems from a study of cytomegalovirus exposure and HLA in healthy donors. At the level of the study: Drawn from HLA-typed donors, tens of millions of unique TCRs were held in an early data release.

This clone appeared a single time. The PCR contained 60 Vbeta and 13 Jbeta primers. Profiled with immunoSEQ multiplex PCR; TCRdb holds only in-frame clones, not every one. The sample carries fewer than 350,000 clones, 85% to 90% recorded once. V trimming: 1 base; J trimming: 4 bases; junction bases outside the gene matches: 2. This CDR3 is built from 15 residues. Germline V gene data show CDR1 as SGHNT and CDR2 as YYREEE (reference sequence). Sample: PBMCs. This rearrangement joins TRBV5-4 to TRBJ2-1, with 10 positions matching TRBD2. The clonotype was recovered from a woman between 18 and 30 years old in good health and CMV-seronegative. The CDR3 loop is CASSLPTSGYNEQFF. In DNA, the CDR3 is TGTGCCAGCAGCTTGCCGACTAGCGGGTACAATGAGCAGTTCTTC.